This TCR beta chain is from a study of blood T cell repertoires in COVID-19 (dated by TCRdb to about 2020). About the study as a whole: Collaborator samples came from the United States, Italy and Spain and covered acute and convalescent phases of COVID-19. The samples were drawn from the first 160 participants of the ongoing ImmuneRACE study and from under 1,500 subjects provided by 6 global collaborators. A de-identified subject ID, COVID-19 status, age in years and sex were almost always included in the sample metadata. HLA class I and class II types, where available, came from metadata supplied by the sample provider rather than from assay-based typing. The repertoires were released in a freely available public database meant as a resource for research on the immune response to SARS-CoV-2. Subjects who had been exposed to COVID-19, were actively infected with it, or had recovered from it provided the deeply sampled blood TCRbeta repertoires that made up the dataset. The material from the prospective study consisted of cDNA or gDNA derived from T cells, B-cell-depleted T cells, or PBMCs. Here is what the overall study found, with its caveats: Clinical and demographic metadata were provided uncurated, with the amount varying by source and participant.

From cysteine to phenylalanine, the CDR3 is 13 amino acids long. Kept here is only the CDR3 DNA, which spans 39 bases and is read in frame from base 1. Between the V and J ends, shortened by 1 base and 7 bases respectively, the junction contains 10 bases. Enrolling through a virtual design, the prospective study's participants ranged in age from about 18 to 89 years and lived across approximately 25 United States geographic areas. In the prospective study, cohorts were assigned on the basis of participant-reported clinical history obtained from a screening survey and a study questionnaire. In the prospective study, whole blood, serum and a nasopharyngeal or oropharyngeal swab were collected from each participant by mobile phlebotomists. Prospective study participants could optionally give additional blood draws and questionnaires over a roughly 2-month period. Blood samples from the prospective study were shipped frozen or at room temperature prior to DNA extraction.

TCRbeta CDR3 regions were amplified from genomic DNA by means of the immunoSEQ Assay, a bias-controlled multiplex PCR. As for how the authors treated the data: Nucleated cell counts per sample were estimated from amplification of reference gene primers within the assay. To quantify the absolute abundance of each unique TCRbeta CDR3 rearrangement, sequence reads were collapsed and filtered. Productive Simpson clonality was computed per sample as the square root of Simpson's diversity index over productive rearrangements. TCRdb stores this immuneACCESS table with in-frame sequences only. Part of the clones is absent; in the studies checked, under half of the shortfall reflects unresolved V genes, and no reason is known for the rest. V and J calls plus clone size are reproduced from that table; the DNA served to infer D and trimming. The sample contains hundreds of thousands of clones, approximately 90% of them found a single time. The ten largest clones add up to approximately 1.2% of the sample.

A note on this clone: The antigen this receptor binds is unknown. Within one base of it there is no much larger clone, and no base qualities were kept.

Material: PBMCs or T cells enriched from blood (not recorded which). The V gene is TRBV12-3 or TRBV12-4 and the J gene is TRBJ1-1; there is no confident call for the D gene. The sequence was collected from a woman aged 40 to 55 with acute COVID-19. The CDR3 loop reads CASSLVNRGEAFF. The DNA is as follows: TGTGCCAGCAGTTTAGTTAACCGGGGTGAAGCTTTCTTT.